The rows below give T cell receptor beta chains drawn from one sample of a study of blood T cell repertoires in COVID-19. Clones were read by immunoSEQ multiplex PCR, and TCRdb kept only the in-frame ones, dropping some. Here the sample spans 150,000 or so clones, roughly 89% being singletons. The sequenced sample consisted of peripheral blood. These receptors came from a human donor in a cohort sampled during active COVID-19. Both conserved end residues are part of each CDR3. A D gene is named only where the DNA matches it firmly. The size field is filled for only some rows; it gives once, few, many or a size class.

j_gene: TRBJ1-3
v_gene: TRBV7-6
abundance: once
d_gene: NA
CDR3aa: CASSLWGGESGNTIYF
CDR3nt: TGTGCCAGCAGCTTATGGGGGGGCGAGTCTGGAAACACCATATATTTT

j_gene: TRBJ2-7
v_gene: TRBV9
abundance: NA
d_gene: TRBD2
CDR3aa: CASSPAGTSDEQYF
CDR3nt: TGTGCCAGCAGCCCCGCCGGGACTAGCGACGAGCAGTACTTC

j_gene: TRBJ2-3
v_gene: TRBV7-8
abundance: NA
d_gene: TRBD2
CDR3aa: CASSLASLAGGRDTQYF
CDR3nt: TGTGCCAGCAGCTTAGCGTCCCTAGCGGGGGGGCGAGATACGCAGTATTTT

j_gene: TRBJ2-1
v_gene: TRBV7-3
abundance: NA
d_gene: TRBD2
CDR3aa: CASSLTRLAGGYNEQFF
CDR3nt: TGTGCCAGCAGCTTAACCCGACTAGCGGGAGGTTACAATGAGCAGTTCTTC

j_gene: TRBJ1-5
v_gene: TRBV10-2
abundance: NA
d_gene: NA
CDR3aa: CASRVEGVGQPQHF
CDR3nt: TGCGCCAGCAGAGTTGAAGGGGTGGGGCAGCCCCAGCATTTT

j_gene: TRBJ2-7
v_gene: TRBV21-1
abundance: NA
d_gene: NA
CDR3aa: CASSPGLAAGEQYF
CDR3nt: TGTGCCAGCAGCCCCGGACTAGCGGCGGGGGAGCAGTACTTC

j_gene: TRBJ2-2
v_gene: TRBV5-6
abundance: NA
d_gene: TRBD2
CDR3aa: CASSAQGLAATGELFF
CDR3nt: TGTGCCAGCAGCGCACAGGGACTAGCGGCCACCGGGGAGCTGTTTTTT

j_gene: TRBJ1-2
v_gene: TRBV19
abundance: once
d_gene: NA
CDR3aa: CASSIQGGNGYTF
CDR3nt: TGTGCCAGTAGTATACAGGGAGGCAATGGCTACACCTTC

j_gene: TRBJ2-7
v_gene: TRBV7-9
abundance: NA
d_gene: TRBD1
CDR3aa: CASTPDRASDEQYF
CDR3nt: TGTGCCAGCACCCCTGACAGGGCCAGCGACGAGCAGTACTTC

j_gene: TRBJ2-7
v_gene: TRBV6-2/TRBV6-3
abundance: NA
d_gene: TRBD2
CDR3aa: CASSLTSAEQYF
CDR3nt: TGTGCCAGCAGCCTTACTAGCGCCGAGCAGTACTTC

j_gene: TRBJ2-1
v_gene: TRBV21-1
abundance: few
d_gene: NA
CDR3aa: CASSLKGLAVQDEQFF
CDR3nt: TGTGCCAGCAGCTTAAAGGGACTAGCTGTACAGGATGAGCAGTTCTTC

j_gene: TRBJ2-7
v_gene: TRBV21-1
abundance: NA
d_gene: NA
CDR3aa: CASSTAGTGGNNTTYEQYF
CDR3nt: TGTGCCAGCAGCACCGCCGGGACAGGGGGCAATAACACCACCTACGAGCAGTACTTC

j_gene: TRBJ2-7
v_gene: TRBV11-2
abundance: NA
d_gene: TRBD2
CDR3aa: CASSLVVSGSTYEQYF
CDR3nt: TGTGCCAGCAGCTTAGTCGTTAGCGGGAGCACCTACGAGCAGTACTTC

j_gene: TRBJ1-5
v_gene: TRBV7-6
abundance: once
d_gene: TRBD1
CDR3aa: CASSPHLGGQGSNQPQHF
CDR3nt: TGTGCCAGCAGTCCCCACTTAGGGGGCCAAGGTAGCAATCAGCCCCAGCATTTT

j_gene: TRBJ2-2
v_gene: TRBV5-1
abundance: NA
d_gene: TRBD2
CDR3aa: CASSLLAGRSTGELFF
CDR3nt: TGCGCCAGCAGCCTCCTAGCGGGCCGTTCCACCGGGGAGCTGTTTTTT

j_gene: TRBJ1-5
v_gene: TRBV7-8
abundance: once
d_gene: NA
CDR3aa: CASSLALGRSSNQPQHF
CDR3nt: TGTGCCAGCAGCTTAGCGCTAGGCAGATCCAGCAATCAGCCCCAGCATTTT

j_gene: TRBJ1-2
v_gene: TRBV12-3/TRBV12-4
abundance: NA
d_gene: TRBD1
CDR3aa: CASRTTGNYGYTF
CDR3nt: TGTGCCAGCAGAACGACAGGGAACTATGGCTACACCTTC

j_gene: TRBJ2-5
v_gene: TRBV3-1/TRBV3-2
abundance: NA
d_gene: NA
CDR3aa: CASRERGKETQYF
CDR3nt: TGTGCCAGCAGGGAAAGAGGGAAAGAGACCCAGTACTTC

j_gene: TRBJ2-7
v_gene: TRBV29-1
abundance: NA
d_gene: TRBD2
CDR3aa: CSVEMGLAGNSYEQYF
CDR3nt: TGCAGCGTTGAAATGGGACTAGCGGGAAACTCCTACGAGCAGTACTTC

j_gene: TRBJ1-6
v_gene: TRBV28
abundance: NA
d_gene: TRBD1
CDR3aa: CASSLLGQGYNSPLHF
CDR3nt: TGTGCCAGCAGTTTACTTGGACAGGGCTATAATTCACCCCTCCACTTT

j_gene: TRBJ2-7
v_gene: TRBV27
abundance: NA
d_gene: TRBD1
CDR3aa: CASSGGQAPLYEQYF
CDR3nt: TGTGCCAGCAGCGGGGGACAGGCTCCACTCTACGAGCAGTACTTC

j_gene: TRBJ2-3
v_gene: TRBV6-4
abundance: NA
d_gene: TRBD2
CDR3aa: CASSLAGGSDTQYF
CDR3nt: TGTGCCAGCAGTTTAGCGGGAGGTTCAGATACGCAGTATTTT

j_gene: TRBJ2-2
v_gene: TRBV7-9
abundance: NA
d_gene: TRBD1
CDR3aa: CASSLDGTGGTGELFF
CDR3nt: TGTGCCAGCAGCTTAGATGGGACAGGGGGAACCGGGGAGCTGTTTTTT

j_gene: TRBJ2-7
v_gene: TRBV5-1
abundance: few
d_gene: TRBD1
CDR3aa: CASSQGTGMMF
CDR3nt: TGCGCCAGCAGCCAAGGGACAGGGATGATGTTC

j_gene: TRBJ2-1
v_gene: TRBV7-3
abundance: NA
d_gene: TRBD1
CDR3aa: CASSVTPQGGHNEQFF
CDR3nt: TGTGCCAGCAGCGTGACCCCACAGGGGGGACACAATGAGCAGTTCTTC

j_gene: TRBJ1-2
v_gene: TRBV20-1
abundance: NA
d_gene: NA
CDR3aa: CSASNLDNYGYTF
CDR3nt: TGCAGTGCTAGTAATCTAGATAACTATGGCTACACCTTC

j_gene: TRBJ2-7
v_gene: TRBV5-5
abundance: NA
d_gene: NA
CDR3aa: CASSLQGTYEQYF
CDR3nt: TGTGCCAGCAGCTTGCAGGGTACCTACGAGCAGTACTTC

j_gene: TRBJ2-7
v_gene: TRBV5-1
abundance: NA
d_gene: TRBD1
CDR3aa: CASSLGGQGASYEQYF
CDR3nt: TGCGCCAGCAGCTTGGGGGGACAGGGGGCCTCCTACGAGCAGTACTTC

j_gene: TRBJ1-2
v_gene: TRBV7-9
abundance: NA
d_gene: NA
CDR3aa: CASSSVGNPNYGYTF
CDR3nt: TGTGCCAGCAGCTCTGTGGGCAATCCCAACTATGGCTACACCTTC

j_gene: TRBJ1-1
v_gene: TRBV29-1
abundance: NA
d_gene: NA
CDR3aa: CSGLKGEKNTEAFF
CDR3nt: TGCAGCGGTTTAAAAGGGGAAAAGAACACTGAAGCTTTCTTT

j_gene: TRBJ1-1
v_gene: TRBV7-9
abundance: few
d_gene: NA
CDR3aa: CASSPPLRRAFF
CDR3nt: TGTGCCAGCAGCCCCCCGCTGCGGAGAGCTTTCTTT

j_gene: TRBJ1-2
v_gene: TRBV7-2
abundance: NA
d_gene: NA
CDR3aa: CASSLTGLEYYGYTF
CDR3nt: TGTGCCAGCAGCCTTACAGGGTTAGAATACTATGGCTACACCTTC

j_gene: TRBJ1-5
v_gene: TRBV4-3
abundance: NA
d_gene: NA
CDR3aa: CASSQDLGRGGQPQHF
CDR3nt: TGCGCCAGCAGCCAAGATCTAGGCAGGGGTGGACAGCCCCAGCATTTT

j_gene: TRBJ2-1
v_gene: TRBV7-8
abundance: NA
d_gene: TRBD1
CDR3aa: CASSSGTGLSNEQFF
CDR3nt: TGTGCCAGCAGCTCGGGGACAGGCCTGTCGAATGAGCAGTTCTTC

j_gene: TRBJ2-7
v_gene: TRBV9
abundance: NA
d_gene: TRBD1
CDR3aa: CASSVAAGGVDEQYF
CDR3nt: TGTGCCAGCAGCGTAGCGGCAGGGGGAGTTGACGAGCAGTACTTC

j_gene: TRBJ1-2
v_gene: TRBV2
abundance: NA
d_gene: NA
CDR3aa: CASSLMEGTLYGYTF
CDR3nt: TGTGCCAGCAGTCTAATGGAGGGCACCCTCTATGGCTACACCTTC

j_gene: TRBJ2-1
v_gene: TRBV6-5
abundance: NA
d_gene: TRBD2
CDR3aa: CASSYSPAGGGYEQFF
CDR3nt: TGTGCCAGCAGTTACTCCCCCGCGGGGGGGGGCTATGAGCAGTTCTTC

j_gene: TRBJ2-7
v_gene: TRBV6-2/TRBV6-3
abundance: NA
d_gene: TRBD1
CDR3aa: CASSPDRSYEQYF
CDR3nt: TGTGCCAGCAGCCCGGACAGGTCCTACGAGCAGTACTTC

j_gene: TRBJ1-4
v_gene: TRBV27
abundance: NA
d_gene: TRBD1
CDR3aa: CATSTGGDEKLFF
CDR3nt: TGTGCCACCTCGACAGGGGGCGACGAAAAACTGTTTTTT

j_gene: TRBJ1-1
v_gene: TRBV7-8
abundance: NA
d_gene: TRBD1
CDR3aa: CASSTSGQQNTEAFF
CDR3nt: TGTGCCAGCAGCACCTCGGGACAGCAGAACACTGAAGCTTTCTTT

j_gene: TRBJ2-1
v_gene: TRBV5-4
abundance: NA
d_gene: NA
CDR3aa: CASRGGLGVPGGLINEQFF
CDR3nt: TGTGCCAGCAGGGGAGGACTGGGAGTTCCGGGGGGCCTTATCAATGAGCAGTTCTTC

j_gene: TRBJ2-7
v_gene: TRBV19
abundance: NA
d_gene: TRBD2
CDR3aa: CASSIWVGGPPTSGCSYEQYF
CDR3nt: TGTGCCAGTAGTATCTGGGTGGGTGGGCCGCCGACTAGCGGCTGCTCCTACGAGCAGTACTTC

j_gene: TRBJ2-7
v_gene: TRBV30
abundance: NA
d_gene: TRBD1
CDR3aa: CAWSGQGVYEQYF
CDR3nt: TGTGCCTGGAGTGGACAGGGAGTCTACGAGCAGTACTTC

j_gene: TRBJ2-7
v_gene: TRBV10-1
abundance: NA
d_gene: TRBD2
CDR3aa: CASVGGERGSYEQYF
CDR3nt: TGCGCCAGCGTGGGGGGGGAGCGGGGGTCCTACGAGCAGTACTTC

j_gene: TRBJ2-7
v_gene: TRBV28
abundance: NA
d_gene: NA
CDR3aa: CASSSSPPRQYF
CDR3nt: TGTGCCAGCAGTTCATCCCCTCCGAGGCAGTACTTC

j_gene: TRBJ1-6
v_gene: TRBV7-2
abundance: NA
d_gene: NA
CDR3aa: CASSLGTSSYNSPLHF
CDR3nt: TGTGCCAGCAGCTTGGGAACTAGCTCCTATAATTCACCCCTCCACTTT

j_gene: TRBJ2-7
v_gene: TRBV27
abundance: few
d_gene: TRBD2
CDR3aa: CASSSLAAGSYEQYF
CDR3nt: TGTGCCAGCAGTTCCCTAGCGGCCGGCTCCTACGAGCAGTACTTC

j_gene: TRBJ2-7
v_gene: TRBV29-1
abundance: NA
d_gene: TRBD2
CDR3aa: CSVTRIRGFELAGGTIPFEQYF
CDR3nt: TGCAGCGTCACCCGTATACGCGGCTTCGAGTTAGCGGGAGGAACTATCCCCTTCGAGCAGTACTTC

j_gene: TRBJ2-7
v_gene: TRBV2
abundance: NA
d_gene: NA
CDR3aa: CASSGWAGAHYEQYF
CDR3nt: TGTGCCAGCAGTGGTTGGGCAGGGGCCCACTACGAGCAGTACTTC

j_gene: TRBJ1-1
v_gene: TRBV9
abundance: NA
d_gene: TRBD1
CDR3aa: CASSVDSGTGGGEAFF
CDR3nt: TGTGCCAGCAGCGTAGACTCCGGGACAGGGGGCGGTGAAGCTTTCTTT

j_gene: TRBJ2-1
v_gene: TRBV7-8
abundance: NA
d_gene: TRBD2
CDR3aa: CASSLGASGGARAYNEQFF
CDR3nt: TGTGCCAGCAGCTTAGGAGCTAGCGGGGGGGCTCGGGCCTACAATGAGCAGTTCTTC

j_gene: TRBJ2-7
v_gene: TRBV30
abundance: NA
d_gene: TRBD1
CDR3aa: CAWRDRGPTYEQYF
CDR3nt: TGTGCCTGGAGGGACAGGGGGCCCACCTACGAGCAGTACTTC

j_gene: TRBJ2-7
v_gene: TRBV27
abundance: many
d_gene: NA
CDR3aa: CASSLGSAGNEQYF
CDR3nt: TGTGCCAGCAGTTTAGGGTCTGCGGGTAACGAGCAGTACTTC

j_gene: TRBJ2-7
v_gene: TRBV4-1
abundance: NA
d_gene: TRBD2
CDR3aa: CASSQGTSYEQYF
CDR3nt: TGCGCCAGCAGCCAGGGGACTAGCTACGAGCAGTACTTC

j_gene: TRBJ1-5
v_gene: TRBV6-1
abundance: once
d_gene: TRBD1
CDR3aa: CASSEGTGARGNQPQHF
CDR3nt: TGTGCCAGCAGTGAAGGGACAGGGGCTCGGGGCAATCAGCCCCAGCATTTT

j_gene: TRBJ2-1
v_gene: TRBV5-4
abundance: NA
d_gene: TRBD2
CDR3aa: CASKLSGGADEQFF
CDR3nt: TGTGCCAGCAAACTTAGCGGGGGGGCCGATGAGCAGTTCTTC

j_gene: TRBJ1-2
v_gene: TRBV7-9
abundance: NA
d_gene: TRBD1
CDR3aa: CASSLRQGPEGYTF
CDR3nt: TGTGCCAGCAGCTTACGACAGGGGCCGGAAGGCTACACCTTC

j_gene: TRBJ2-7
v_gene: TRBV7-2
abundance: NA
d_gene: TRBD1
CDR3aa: CASSEPGQAYEQYF
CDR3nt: TGTGCCAGCAGCGAACCCGGACAGGCCTACGAGCAGTACTTC

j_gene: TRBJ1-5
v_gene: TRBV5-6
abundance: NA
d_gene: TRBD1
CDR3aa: CASSTDRRQPQHF
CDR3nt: TGTGCCAGCAGCACGGACAGGAGGCAGCCCCAGCATTTT